These 6 T cell receptor beta chains share one sample of origin, sequenced in a study of OX40 agonist ivuxolimab in advanced cancers. The data were produced by immunoSEQ multiplex PCR, yet TCRdb's version contains in-frame clones alone and is incomplete. The sample carries under 80,000 clones, 86% recorded once. The starting material was CD4+ or CD8+ T cells sorted from blood, obtained in a trial of the OX40 agonist ivuxolimab. The source is an adult with an advanced solid tumor such as melanoma, head and neck, liver or kidney cancer.

V gene TRBV5-5 combines with J gene TRBJ2-7, with D perhaps given as TRBD1 or TRBD2 (5 bases each). The CDR3 spans 12 residues. Germline loops: CDR1 SGHKS, CDR2 YYEKEE (reference sequence). V was shortened by 0 bases and J by 9 bases, with 10 bases between the two germline ends. DNA for the CDR3: TGTGCCAGCAGCTTGGATGGGACGGGGCAGTACTTC. It specifies CASSLDGTGQYF. Based on the CDR3 plus reference TRBV5-5 and TRBJ2-7, the full variable domain is DAGVTQSPTHLIKTRGQQVTLRCSPISGHKSVSWYQQVLGQGPQFIFQYYEKEERGRGNFPDRFSARQFPNYSSELNVNALLLGDSALYLCASSLDGTGQYFGPGTRLTVT.

This chain uses TRBV15 with TRBJ1-2; 8 bases match TRBD1. The CDR3 loop spans 17 amino acids. In germline, CDR1 is LNHNV, CDR2 YYDKDF (reference sequence). Trimming took 3 bases from V and 0 from J; bases not matched to a gene: 9. DNA of the CDR3: TGTGCCACCAGCAGCGCCGGGACAGGAATCGCTAACTATGGCTACACCTTC. This translates into CATSSAGTGIANYGYTF.

The gene calls are TRBV19 and TRBJ2-7, with 9 bases that match TRBD2. Germline V CDR1 and CDR2: LNHDA, SQIVND (reference sequence). Trimming removed 8 bases from V and 9 bases from J; junction bases left unmatched: 14. The CDR3 spans 14 residues. The CDR3 DNA reads as TGTGCCAGTTCCCCAGGCGGGGGGGGCCTACCGCAGTACTTC. It encodes CASSPGGGGLPQYF.

The chain links TRBV19 to TRBJ1-5; perhaps TRBD1 as D (5 bases). Trimming removed 5 bases from V and 7 bases from J, with 12 bases in between. CDR1 is LNHDA, CDR2 SQIVND, per germline (reference sequence). The CDR3 totals 13 residues. Here the CDR3 reads CASSRGVAQPQHF. CDR3 sequence (DNA): TGTGCCAGTAGTCGGGGGGTGGCCCAGCCCCAGCATTTT. The complete variable domain, with remaining parts taken from reference TRBV19 and TRBJ1-5, reads DGGITQSPKYLFRKEGQNVTLSCEQNLNHDAMYWYRQDPGQGLRLIYYSQIVNDFQKGDIAEGYSVSREKKESFPLTVTSAQKNPTAFYLCASSRGVAQPQHFGDGTRLSIL.

The chain has TRBV19 and TRBJ2-5; either TRBD1 or TRBD2 may fit D (5 bases each). Trimming took off 7 bases at V and 4 bases at J, with 19 bases between the two ends. The CDR3 has 15 amino acids. CDR1 and CDR2 (germline): LNHDA, SQIVND (reference sequence). CDR3 residues: CASKSRGQGGETQYF. In nucleotides, the CDR3 is TGTGCCAGTAAATCTAGAGGGCAGGGCGGAGAGACCCAGTACTTC.

The count of this clone is one. The chain recombines TRBV29-1 with TRBJ2-3, with 14 bases that match TRBD2. There are 17 residues in the CDR3. Germline CDR1 is SQVTM and CDR2 is ANQGSEA. The V segment lost 3 bases and the J segment 0 bases; nucleotides outside the gene matches: 5. This chain's CDR3 is CSVDRLAGGQSTDTQYF. CDR3 coding DNA: TGCAGCGTTGATAGACTAGCGGGAGGGCAGAGCACAGATACGCAGTATTTT.